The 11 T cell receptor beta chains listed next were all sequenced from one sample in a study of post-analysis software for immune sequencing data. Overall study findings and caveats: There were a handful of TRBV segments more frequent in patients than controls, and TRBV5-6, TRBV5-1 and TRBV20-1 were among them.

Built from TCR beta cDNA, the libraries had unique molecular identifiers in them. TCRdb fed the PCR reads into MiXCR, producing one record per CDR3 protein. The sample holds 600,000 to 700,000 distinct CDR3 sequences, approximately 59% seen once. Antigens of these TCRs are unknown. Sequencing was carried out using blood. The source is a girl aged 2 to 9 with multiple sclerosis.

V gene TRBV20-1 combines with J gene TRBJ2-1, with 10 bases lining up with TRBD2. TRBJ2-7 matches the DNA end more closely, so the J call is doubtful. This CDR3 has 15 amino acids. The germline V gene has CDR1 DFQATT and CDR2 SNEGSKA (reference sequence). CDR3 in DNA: TGCAGTGCTTATCCGGGACTAGCGCCTTACAATGAGCAGTACTTC. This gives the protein CSAYPGLAPYNEQYF.

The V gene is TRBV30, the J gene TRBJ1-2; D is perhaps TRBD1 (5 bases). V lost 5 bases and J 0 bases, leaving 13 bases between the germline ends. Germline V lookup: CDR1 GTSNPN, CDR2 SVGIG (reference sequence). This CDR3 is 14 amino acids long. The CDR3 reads CAWDTGPANYGYTF. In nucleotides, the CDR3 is TGTGCCTGGGACACAGGCCCAGCTAACTATGGCTACACCTTC.

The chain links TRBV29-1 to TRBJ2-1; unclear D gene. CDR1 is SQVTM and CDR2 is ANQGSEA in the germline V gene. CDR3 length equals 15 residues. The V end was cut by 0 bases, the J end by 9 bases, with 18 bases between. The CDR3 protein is CSVEDLLASTGEQFF. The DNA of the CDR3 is TGCAGCGTTGAAGATCTCTTGGCGAGCACTGGTGAGCAGTTCTTC.

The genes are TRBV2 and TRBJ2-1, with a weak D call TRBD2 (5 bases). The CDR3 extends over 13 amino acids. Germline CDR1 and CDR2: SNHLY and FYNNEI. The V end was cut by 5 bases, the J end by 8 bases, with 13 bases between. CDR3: CASSLDYRDEQFF. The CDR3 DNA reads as TGTGCCAGCAGTCTAGACTATCGCGATGAGCAGTTCTTC.

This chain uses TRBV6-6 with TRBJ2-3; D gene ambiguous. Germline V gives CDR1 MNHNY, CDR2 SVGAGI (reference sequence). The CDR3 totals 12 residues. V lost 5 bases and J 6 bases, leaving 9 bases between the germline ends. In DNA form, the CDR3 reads TGTGCCAGCAGTGAGGATGAGGATACGCAGTATTTT. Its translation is CASSEDEDTQYF.

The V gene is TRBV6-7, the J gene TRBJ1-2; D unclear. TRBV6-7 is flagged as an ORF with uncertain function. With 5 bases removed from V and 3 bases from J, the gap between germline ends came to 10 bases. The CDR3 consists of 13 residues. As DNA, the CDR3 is TGTGCCAGCAGTCACCCAGGATACTATGGCTACACCTTC. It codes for CASSHPGYYGYTF.

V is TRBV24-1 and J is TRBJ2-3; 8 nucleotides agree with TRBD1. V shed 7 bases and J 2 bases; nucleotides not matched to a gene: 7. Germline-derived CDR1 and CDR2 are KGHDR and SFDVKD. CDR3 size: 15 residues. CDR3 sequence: CATRPGTGYTDTQYF. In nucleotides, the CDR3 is TGTGCCACCAGGCCCGGGACAGGATACACAGATACGCAGTATTTT.

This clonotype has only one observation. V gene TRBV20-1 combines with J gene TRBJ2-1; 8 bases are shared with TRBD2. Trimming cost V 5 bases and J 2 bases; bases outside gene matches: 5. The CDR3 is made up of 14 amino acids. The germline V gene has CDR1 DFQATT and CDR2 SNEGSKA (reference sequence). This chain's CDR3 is CSASREGPYNEQFF. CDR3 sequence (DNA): TGCAGTGCTTCCCGGGAGGGCCCCTACAATGAGCAGTTCTTC.

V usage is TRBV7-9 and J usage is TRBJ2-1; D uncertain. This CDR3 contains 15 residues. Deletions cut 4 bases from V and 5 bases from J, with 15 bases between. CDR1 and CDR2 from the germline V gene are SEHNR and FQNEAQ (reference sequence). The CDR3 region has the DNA TGTGCCAGCAGCTCTCCAACCGGGTCCAACAATGAGCAGTTCTTC. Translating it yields CASSSPTGSNNEQFF.

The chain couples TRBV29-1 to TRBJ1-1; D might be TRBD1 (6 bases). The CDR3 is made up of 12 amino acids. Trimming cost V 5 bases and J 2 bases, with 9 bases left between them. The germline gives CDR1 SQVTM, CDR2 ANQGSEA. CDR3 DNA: TGCAGCGTTATGACAGGAAACACTGAAGCTTTCTTT. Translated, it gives CSVMTGNTEAFF.

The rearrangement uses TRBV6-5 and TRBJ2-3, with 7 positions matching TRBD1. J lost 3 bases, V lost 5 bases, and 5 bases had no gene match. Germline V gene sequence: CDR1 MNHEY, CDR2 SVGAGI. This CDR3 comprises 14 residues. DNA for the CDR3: TGTGCCAGCAGTAAGCGACAGGGAACAGATACGCAGTATTTT. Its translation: CASSKRQGTDTQYF.